These 5 T cell receptor beta chains came from one sample sequenced in a study of T cells after yellow fever vaccination. TCRdb recomputed calls from the 5' RACE reads with MiXCR, one row per CDR3 protein. Counted here are a few hundred thousand distinct CDR3 sequences, around 4.5% occurring once; the ten biggest clones make up around 19%. The specimen comprised PBMCs, sampled 15 days after the yellow fever booster vaccination. The receptors were sampled from a man aged 18 to 30 who received the YFV17D yellow fever vaccine.

Many counts were recorded for this clonotype. CDR3 amino acids: CASSDGSSGNTIYF. The CDR3 nucleotides are TGCGCCAGCAGCGACGGTAGCTCTGGAAACACCATATATTTT. J is TRBJ1-3 and V is TRBV5-1; D gene uncertain. This CDR3 has 14 residues. The ends were cut back, 4 bases at V and 0 bases at J, with 8 bases in the middle. Germline CDR1 SGHRS, CDR2 YFSETQ.

There are many counts of this clonotype. The chain is built from TRBV7-3 and TRBJ2-3; D unclear. Trimming cost V 1 base and J 2 bases, with 13 bases left between them. CDR3 length equals 16 residues. Germline V CDR1 and CDR2: SGHTA, FQGTGA. CDR3 coding DNA: TGTGCCAGCAGCTTAAGAGGACCGCGGCCCACAGATACGCAGTATTTT. Protein sequence: CASSLRGPRPTDTQYF.

This clonotype was recorded at least ten times. The V call is TRBV3-2, the J call TRBJ1-2; no DNA check was done on the table's D call, TRBD1. TRBV3-2 constitutes a pseudogene. The CDR3 has 15 residues. CDR3 protein: CASSQKLRDSYGYTF. The DNA for the CDR3 is TGTGCCAGCAGCCAAAAACTCCGGGACAGTTATGGCTACACCTTC.

The gene calls are TRBV5-5 and TRBJ2-2; TRBD1 might be the D (6 bases). The V gene lost 7 bases and the J gene lost 4 bases, with 20 bases spanning the gap. The germline gives CDR1 SGHKS, CDR2 YYEKEE (reference sequence). The CDR3 is made up of 16 amino acids. The CDR3 spells CASSMAVGARTGELFF. CDR3 nucleotide sequence: TGTGCCAGCTCTATGGCGGTGGGGGCGCGCACCGGGGAGCTGTTTTTT.

This clonotype has at least ten counts. The chain carries TRBV5-1 and TRBJ2-3; 7 nucleotides line up with TRBD1. CDR1 SGHRS and CDR2 YFSETQ come from the germline V gene. The CDR3 covers 14 residues. V trimming: 0 bases; J trimming: 4 bases; junction bases outside the gene matches: 2. The CDR3 nucleotides are TGCGCCAGCAGCTTGGAGGGGGCCGCAGATACGCAGTATTTT. This codes for CASSLEGAADTQYF.